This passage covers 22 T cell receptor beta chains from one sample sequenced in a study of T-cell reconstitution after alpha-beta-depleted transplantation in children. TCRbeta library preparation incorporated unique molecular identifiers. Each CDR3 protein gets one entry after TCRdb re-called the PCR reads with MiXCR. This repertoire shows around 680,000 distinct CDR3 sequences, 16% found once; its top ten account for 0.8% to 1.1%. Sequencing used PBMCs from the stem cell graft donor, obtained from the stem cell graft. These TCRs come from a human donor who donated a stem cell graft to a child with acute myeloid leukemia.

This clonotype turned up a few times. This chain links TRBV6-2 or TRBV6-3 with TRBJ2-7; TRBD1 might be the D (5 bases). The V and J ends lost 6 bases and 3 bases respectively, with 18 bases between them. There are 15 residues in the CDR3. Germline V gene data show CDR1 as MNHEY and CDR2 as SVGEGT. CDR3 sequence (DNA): TGTGCCAGCAGACTTGGCCTAGACAGATTCTACGAGCAGTACGTC. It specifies CASRLGLDRFYEQYV.

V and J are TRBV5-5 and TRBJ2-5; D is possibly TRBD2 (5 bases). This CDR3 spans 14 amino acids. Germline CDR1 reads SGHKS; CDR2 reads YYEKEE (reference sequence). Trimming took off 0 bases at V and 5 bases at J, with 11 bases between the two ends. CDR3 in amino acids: CASSLVPGKETQYF. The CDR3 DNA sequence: TGTGCCAGCAGCTTGGTTCCGGGGAAGGAGACCCAGTACTTC.

As DNA, the CDR3 is TGCAGTGCTAGTCCGGAAGGGGCCCACTACGAGCAGTACTTC. It is translated as CSASPEGAHYEQYF. The rearrangement uses TRBV20-1 and TRBJ2-7; possibly TRBD1 for D (5 bases). CDR3 length equals 14 residues. Germline lookup yields CDR1 DFQATT and CDR2 SNEGSKA (reference sequence). V lost 3 bases and J lost 3, with 15 bases in between.

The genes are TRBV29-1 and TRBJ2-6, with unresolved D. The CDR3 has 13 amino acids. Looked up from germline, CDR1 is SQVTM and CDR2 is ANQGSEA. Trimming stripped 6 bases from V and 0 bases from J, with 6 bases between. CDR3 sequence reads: CSVEPSGANVLTF. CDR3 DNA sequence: TGCAGCGTGGAACCCTCTGGGGCCAACGTCCTGACTTTC.

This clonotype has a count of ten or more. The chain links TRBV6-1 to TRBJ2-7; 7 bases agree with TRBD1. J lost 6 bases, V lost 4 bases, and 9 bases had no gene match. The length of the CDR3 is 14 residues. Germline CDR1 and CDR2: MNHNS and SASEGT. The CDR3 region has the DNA TGTGCCAGCAGTGCCGGGACAGATTCTTCCGAGCAGTACGTC. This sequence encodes CASSAGTDSSEQYV.

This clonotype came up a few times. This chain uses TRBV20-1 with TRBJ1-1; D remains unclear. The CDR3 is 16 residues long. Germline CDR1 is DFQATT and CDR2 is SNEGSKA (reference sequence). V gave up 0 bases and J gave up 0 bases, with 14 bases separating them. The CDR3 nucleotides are TGCAGTGCTAGAGATATAGTCGAGTATGTGAACACTGAAGCTTTCTTT. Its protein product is CSARDIVEYVNTEAFF.

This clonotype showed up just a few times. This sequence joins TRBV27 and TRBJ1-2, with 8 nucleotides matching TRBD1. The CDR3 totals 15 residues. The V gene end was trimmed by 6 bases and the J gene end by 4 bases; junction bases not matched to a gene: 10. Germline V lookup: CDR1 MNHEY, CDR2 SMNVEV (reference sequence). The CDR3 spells CASSPSGQELYGYTF. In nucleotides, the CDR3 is TGTGCCAGCAGCCCTTCGGGACAGGAGCTCTATGGCTACACCTTC.

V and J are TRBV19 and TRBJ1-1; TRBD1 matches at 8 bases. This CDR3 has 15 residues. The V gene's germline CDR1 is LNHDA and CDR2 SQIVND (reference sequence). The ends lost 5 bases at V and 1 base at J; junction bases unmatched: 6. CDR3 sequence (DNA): TGTGCCAGTAGTGCGGACAGGGATGCGAACACTGAAGCTTTCTTT. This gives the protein CASSADRDANTEAFF.

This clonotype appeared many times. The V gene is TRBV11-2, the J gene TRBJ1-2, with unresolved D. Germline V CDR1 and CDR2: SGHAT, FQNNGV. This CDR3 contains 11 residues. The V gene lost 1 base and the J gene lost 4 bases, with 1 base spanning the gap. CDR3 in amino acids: CASSLVYGYTF. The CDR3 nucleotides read TGTGCCAGCAGCTTAGTCTATGGCTACACCTTC.

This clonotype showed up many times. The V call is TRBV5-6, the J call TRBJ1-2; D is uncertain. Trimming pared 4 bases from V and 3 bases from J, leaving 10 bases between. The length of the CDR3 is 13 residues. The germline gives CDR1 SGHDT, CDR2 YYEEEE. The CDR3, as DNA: TGTGCCAGCAGCCAAGACGGAGACTATGGCTACACCTTC. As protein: CASSQDGDYGYTF.

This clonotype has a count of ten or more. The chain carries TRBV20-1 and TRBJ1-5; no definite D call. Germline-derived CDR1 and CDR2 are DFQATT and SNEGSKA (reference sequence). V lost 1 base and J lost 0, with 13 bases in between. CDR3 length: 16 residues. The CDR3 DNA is TGCAGTGCTAGAGTGAGAGGGAGGAATAGCAATCAGCCCCAGCATTTT. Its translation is CSARVRGRNSNQPQHF.

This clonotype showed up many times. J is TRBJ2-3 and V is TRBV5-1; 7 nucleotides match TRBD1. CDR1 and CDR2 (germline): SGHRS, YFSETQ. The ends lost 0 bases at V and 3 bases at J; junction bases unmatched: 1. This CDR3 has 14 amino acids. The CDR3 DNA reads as TGCGCCAGCAGCTTGGGGGGACAGACAGATACGCAGTATTTT. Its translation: CASSLGGQTDTQYF.

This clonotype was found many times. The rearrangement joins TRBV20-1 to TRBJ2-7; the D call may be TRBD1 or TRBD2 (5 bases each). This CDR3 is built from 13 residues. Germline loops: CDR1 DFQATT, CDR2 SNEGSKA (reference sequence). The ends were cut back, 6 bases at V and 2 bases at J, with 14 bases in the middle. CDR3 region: CSASRDPTYEQYV. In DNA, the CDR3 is TGCAGTGCAAGTAGGGACCCCACCTACGAGCAGTACGTC.

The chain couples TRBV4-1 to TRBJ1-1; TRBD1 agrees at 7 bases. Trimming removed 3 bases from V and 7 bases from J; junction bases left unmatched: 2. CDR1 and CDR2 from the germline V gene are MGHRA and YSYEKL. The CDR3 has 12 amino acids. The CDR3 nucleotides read TGCGCCAGCAGCCAGGGGACAGATGAAGCTTTCTTT. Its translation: CASSQGTDEAFF.

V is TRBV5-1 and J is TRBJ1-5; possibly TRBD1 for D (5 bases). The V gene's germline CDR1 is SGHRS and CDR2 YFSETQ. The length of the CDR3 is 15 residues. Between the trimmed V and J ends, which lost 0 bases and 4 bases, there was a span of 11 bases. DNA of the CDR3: TGCGCCAGCAGCTTGGAAGGGGCTCCTAATCAGCCCCAGCATTTT. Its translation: CASSLEGAPNQPQHF.

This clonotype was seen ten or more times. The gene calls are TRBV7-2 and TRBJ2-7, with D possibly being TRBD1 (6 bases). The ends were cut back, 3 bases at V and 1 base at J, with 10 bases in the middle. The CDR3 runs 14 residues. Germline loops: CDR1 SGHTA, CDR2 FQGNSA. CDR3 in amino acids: CASSLYRASYEQYF. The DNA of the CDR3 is TGTGCCAGCAGCTTGTACAGGGCTTCCTACGAGCAGTACTTC.

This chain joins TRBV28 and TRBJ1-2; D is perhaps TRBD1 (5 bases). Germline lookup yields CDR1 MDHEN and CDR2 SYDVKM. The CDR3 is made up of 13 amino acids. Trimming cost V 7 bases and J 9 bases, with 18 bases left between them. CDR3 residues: CASTAGGAKSYTF. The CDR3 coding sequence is TGTGCCAGCACCGCGGGAGGGGCGAAGAGCTACACCTTC.

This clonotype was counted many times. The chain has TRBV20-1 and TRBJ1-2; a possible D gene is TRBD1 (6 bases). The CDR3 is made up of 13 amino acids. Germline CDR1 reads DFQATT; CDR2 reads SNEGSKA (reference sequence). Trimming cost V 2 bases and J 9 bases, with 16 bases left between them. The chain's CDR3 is CSARNRESGSYTF. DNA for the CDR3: TGCAGTGCTAGAAACAGGGAATCTGGGAGCTACACCTTC.

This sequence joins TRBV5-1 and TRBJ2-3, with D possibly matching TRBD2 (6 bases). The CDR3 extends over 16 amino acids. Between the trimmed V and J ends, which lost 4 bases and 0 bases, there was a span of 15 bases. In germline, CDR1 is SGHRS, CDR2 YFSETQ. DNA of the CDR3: TGCGCCAGCAGCCTCCCCTTAGGGACTAGCACAGATACGCAGTATTTT. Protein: CASSLPLGTSTDTQYF.

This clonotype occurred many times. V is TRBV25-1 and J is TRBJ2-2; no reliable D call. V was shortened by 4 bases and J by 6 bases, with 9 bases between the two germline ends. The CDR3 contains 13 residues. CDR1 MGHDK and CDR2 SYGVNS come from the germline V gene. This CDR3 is CASSGLQAGELFF. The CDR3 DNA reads TGTGCCAGCAGTGGTCTCCAGGCCGGGGAGCTGTTTTTT. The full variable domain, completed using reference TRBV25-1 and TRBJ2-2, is EADIYQTPRYLVIGTGKKITLECSQTMGHDKMYWYQQDPGMELHLIHYSYGVNSTEKGDLSSESTVSRIRTEHFPLTLESARPSHTSQYLCASSGLQAGELFFGEGSRLTVL.

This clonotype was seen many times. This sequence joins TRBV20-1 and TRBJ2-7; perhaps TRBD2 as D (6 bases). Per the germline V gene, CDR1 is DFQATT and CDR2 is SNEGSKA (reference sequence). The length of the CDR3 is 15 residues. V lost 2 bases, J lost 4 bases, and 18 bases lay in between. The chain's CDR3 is CSARIAGREAYEQYV. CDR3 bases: TGCAGTGCTAGAATCGCGGGACGAGAAGCATACGAGCAGTACGTC.

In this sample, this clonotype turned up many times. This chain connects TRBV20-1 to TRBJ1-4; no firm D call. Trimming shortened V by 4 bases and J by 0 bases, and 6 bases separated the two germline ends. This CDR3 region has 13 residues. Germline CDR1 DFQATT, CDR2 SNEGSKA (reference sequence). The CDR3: CSAIQPTNEKLFF. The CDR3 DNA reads TGCAGTGCTATACAGCCAACTAATGAAAAACTGTTTTTT.